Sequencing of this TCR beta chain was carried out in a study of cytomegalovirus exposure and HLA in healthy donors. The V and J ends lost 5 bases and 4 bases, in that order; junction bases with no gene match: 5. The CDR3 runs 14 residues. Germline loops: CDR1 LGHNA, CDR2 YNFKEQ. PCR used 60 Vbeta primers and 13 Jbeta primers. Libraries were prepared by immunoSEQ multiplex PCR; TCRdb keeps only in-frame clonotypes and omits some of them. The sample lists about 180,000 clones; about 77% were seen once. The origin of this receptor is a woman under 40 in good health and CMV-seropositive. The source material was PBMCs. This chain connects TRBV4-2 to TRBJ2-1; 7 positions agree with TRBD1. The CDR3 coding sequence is TGTGCCAGCAGCTACAGGGGAGATTACAATGAGCAGTTCTTC. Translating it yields CASSYRGDYNEQFF.